The rows below give T cell receptor beta chains drawn from one sample of a study of cytomegalovirus exposure and HLA in healthy donors. Assay used: immunoSEQ multiplex PCR; TCRdb lists only in-frame clones, some missing. The table has 150,000 to 200,000 clones, around 78% seen once. Sequencing was performed on PBMCs. The receptors stem from a woman aged 40 to 50 in good health and CMV-seronegative. CDR3s include the opening cysteine and the closing phenylalanine or tryptophan. The D gene is left open where the match is weak. Not every row has a clone size; where given, it reads once, few, many or a size class.

CDR3 DNA	CDR3 protein	D gene	V gene	J gene	CDR3 length	clone size
TGTGCCAGCAGCCCATGGACAGGCGGACCCTACGAGCAGTACTTC	CASSPWTGGPYEQYF	TRBD1	TRBV7-9	TRBJ2-7	15	.
TGCGCCAGCAGCAGGCAGGGCTCCGGGGAGCTGTTTTTT	CASSRQGSGELFF	.	TRBV5-1	TRBJ2-2	13	.
TGTGCCAGCAGCTCCTCCAGTATTCGGGCCGGGGAGCTGTTTTTT	CASSSSSIRAGELFF	.	TRBV5-5	TRBJ2-2	15	.
TGTGCCAGCATCGGCCCAGAGGGATACTATGGCTACACCTTC	CASIGPEGYYGYTF	.	TRBV11-2	TRBJ1-2	14	.
TGTGCCAGCAGCCAATCTAGCGGTATAGGACGAGAGACCCAGTACTTC	CASSQSSGIGRETQYF	.	TRBV16	TRBJ2-5	16	.
TGTGCCAGTAGTATAACGGACTATAGCAATCAGCCCCAGCATTTT	CASSITDYSNQPQHF	.	TRBV19	TRBJ1-5	15	.
TGTGCCAGCACCCGGCCCGGGGGAGGAAGCCAAGAGACCCAGTACTTC	CASTRPGGGSQETQYF	.	TRBV5-4	TRBJ2-5	16	.
TGCGCCAGCAGCCCCGGGACAGGGGTTTCAAGCGGAGAGACCCAGTACTTC	CASSPGTGVSSGETQYF	TRBD1	TRBV5-1	TRBJ2-5	17	once
TGTGCCAGCAGCCCGAAGACAGGGGACGGCTACGAGCAGTACTTC	CASSPKTGDGYEQYF	TRBD1	TRBV5-4	TRBJ2-7	15	.
TGTGCCAGCAGCGAGCAGGGGATTGAAAAACTGTTTTTT	CASSEQGIEKLFF	.	TRBV5-6	TRBJ1-4	13	.
TGTGCCAGCAGCTACTCGGACAGGGAGTCTGAAAAACTGTTTTTT	CASSYSDRESEKLFF	TRBD1	TRBV5-8	TRBJ1-4	15	few
TGTGCCAGCAGCCTTCGAGCGGGGGGCGGCTACACCTTC	CASSLRAGGGYTF	.	TRBV7-8	TRBJ1-2	13	once
TGTGCCAGTAGTATATGGCCAGGGACTGGGACTGAAGCTTTCTTT	CASSIWPGTGTEAFF	.	TRBV19	TRBJ1-1	15	.
TGTGCCAGCAGCCCGCCGGGGAGCGGGGGGACCTACGAGCAGTACTTC	CASSPPGSGGTYEQYF	TRBD2	TRBV2	TRBJ2-7	16	.
TGTGCCAGCAGCTTCGGTGACAGGGGGGACTACACCTTC	CASSFGDRGDYTF	TRBD1	TRBV7-9	TRBJ1-2	13	.
TGTGCCAGCAGACCCTACAGGGGTCTAGAGACCCAGTACTTC	CASRPYRGLETQYF	TRBD1	TRBV2	TRBJ2-5	14	once
TGTGCCATCAGTGAGGGGGGACAGGGAGGAACTGAAGCTTTCTTT	CAISEGGQGGTEAFF	TRBD1	TRBV10-3	TRBJ1-1	15	few
TGTGCCAGCAGCTTGGACCAGGGAGGTTCCACAGATACGCAGTATTTT	CASSLDQGGSTDTQYF	.	TRBV5-4	TRBJ2-3	16	.
TGTGCCAGCAGCCACGGGACTAGCGGGGGTCCACAAGAGACCCAGTACTTC	CASSHGTSGGPQETQYF	TRBD2	TRBV4-2	TRBJ2-5	17	.
TGTGCCAGCAGCTGGGGGGACAGGGGGAAACTGTTTTTT	CASSWGDRGKLFF	TRBD1	TRBV11-2	TRBJ1-4	13	.
TGCGCCAGCAGCCAAGAGTCTAGCGGGGGGCAATACGAGCAGTACTTC	CASSQESSGGQYEQYF	TRBD2	TRBV4-1	TRBJ2-7	16	.
TGCGCCAGCAGCTTGTGGAGCGGTGAAGCTTTCTTT	CASSLWSGEAFF	.	TRBV5-1	TRBJ1-1	12	.
TGTGCCAGCAGCCGGGACAGGGGGTCTGGCTACACCTTC	CASSRDRGSGYTF	TRBD1	TRBV11-2	TRBJ1-2	13	.
TGCGCCAGCAGCCAATCAGGGGGTTTTGCAACTAATGAAAAACTGTTTTTT	CASSQSGGFATNEKLFF	TRBD1	TRBV4-1	TRBJ1-4	17	.
TGCGCCAGCAGCAGGACAGGGGGGCGAACTGAAGCTTTCTTT	CASSRTGGRTEAFF	TRBD1	TRBV5-1	TRBJ1-1	14	once
TGTGCCAGCAGCCTCGCGGGGTATCGTGGCTACACCTTC	CASSLAGYRGYTF	.	TRBV25-1	TRBJ1-2	13	few
TGTGCCAGCAGGGCTCGGGCAGGGTACCAAGAGACCCAGTACTTC	CASRARAGYQETQYF	.	TRBV11-2	TRBJ2-5	15	.
TGTGCCAGCAGTTACCAGGGGGCCTACGAGCAGTACTTC	CASSYQGAYEQYF	TRBD1	TRBV2	TRBJ2-7	13	.
TGTGCCAGCTCACCGGGAGGGGGGGGCCAGACCCAGTACTTC	CASSPGGGGQTQYF	.	TRBV18	TRBJ2-5	14	.
TGCGCCAGCAGCGAACCGACCCGGGACAGCCCCTACTATGGCTACACCTTC	CASSEPTRDSPYYGYTF	TRBD1	TRBV4-1	TRBJ1-2	17	once
TGTGCCAGTAGTCCATGGACTAGCGGGGGGTTCAATGAGCAGTTCTTC	CASSPWTSGGFNEQFF	TRBD2	TRBV19	TRBJ2-1	16	.
TGTGCCAGCAGCTTTTTTCTTAGGGGGGACAGAAGCTCCTACGAGCAGTACTTC	CASSFFLRGDRSSYEQYF	.	TRBV5-5	TRBJ2-7	18	once
TGTGCCAGCTCACCACCGAGCTTGACTTACACAGATACGCAGTATTTT	CASSPPSLTYTDTQYF	.	TRBV18	TRBJ2-3	16	.
TGCAGCGTGATGACAGGGGGTACTGAAGCTTTCTTT	CSVMTGGTEAFF	TRBD1	TRBV29-1	TRBJ1-1	12	.
TGTGCCAGCAGCCGACAGCCGGGGGGGACTGAAGCTTTCTTT	CASSRQPGGTEAFF	.	TRBV7-9	TRBJ1-1	14	.
TGTGCCAGCAGCTTGTGGAACGCAGCAGGGGGAGTATCTGGAAACACCATATATTTT	CASSLWNAAGGVSGNTIYF	TRBD1	TRBV5-8	TRBJ1-3	19	once
TGTGCCAGCAGCTCTTCGGTTCGACAGGGGGCCTACGAGCAGTACTTC	CASSSSVRQGAYEQYF	TRBD1	TRBV7-8	TRBJ2-7	16	.
TGTGCCAGCAGCCAAGACAGGGCTGGGTATGGCTACACCTTC	CASSQDRAGYGYTF	TRBD1	TRBV11-2	TRBJ1-2	14	.
TGTGCCAGTAGTGCGAAGACGGGACAGGGGGTAGTAATCTACGAGCAGTACTTC	CASSAKTGQGVVIYEQYF	TRBD1	TRBV19	TRBJ2-7	18	.
TGTGCCAGCATCCGGGATAGCAATCAGCCCCAGCATTTT	CASIRDSNQPQHF	.	TRBV2	TRBJ1-5	13	.
TGTGCCAGCAGCTTAGAGGGGTACCGAGATACGCAGTATTTT	CASSLEGYRDTQYF	.	TRBV7-2	TRBJ2-3	14	.
TGTGCCAGCAGTGACTCGCTCTTAGGGGCGTCTGAAGCTTTCTTT	CASSDSLLGASEAFF	.	TRBV6-4	TRBJ1-1	15	.
TGTGCCAGCAGCACTAGTCAGGGGGGTATAGATACGCAGTATTTT	CASSTSQGGIDTQYF	.	TRBV11-2	TRBJ2-3	15	.
TGTGCCAGCGGGCTGGGACAGGGAAAGGCAAACACCATATATTTT	CASGLGQGKANTIYF	TRBD1	TRBV6-5	TRBJ1-3	15	few
TGTGCCAGCAGTGGGACAGGGGGTCTGGACACTGAAGCTTTCTTT	CASSGTGGLDTEAFF	TRBD1	TRBV2	TRBJ1-1	15	.
TGTGCCAGCAGCTTACAGGGGCAGGGTGACACTGAAGCTTTCTTT	CASSLQGQGDTEAFF	.	TRBV11-3	TRBJ1-1	15	once
TGTGCCAGCAGTAAAGGCGACAGACCCTACGAGCAGTACTTC	CASSKGDRPYEQYF	.	TRBV28	TRBJ2-7	14	.
TGCAGCTCCTCCGGGACAGAAGGGTCCTATGGCTACACCTTC	CSSSGTEGSYGYTF	TRBD1	TRBV29-1	TRBJ1-2	14	.
TGTGCCAGCAGCGTAGCTACTAGTCGACACATCGGGGTGGATACGCAGTATTTT	CASSVATSRHIGVDTQYF	.	TRBV9	TRBJ2-3	18	.